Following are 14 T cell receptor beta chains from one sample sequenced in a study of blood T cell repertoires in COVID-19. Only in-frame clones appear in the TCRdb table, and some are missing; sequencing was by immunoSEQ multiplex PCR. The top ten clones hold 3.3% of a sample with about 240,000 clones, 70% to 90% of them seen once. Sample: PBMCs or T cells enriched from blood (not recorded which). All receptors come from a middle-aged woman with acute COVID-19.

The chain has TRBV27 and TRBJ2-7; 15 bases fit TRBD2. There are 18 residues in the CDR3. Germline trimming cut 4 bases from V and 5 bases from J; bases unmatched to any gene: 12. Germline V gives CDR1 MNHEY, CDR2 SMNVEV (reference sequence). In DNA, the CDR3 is TGTGCCAGCAGTTGGACTAGCGGGAGGGGCCCTCTCCTGAACGAGCAGTACTTC. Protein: CASSWTSGRGPLLNEQYF.

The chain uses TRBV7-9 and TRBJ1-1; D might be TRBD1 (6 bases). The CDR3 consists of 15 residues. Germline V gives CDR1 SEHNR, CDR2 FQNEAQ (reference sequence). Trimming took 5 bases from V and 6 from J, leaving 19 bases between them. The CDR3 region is CASSPRTVGLPEAFF. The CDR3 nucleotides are TGTGCCAGCAGCCCACGGACAGTGGGGTTGCCTGAAGCTTTCTTT.

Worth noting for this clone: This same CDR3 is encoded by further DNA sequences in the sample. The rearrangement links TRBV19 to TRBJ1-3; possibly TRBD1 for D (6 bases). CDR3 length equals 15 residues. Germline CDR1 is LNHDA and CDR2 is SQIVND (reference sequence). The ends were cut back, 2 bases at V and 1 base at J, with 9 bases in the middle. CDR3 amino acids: CASSIPTGSGNTIYF. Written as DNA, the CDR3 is TGTGCCAGTAGTATACCTACAGGGTCTGGAAACACCATATATTTT. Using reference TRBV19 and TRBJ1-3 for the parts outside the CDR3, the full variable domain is DGGITQSPKYLFRKEGQNVTLSCEQNLNHDAMYWYRQDPGQGLRLIYYSQIVNDFQKGDIAEGYSVSREKKESFPLTVTSAQKNPTAFYLCASSIPTGSGNTIYFGEGSWLTVV.

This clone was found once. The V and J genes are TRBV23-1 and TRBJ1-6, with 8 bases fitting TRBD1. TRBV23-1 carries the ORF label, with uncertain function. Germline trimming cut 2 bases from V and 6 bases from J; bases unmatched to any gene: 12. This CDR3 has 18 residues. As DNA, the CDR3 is TGCGCCAGCAGTCAAACAAAGGTATGGACAGGGTCTAATTCACCCCTCCACTTT. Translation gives CASSQTKVWTGSNSPLHF.

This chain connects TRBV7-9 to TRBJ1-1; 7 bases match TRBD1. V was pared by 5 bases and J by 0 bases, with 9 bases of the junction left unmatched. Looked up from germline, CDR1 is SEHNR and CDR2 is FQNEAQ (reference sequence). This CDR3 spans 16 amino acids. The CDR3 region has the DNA TGTGCCAGCAGCCCTAGGGGACAGACAATGAACACTGAAGCTTTCTTT. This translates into CASSPRGQTMNTEAFF.

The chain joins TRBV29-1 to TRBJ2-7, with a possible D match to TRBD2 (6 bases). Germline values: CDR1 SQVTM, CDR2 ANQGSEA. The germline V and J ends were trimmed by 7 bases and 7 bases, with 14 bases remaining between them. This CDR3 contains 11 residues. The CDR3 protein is CSGLGEEEQYF. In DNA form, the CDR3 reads TGCAGCGGACTAGGGGAAGAGGAGCAGTACTTC.

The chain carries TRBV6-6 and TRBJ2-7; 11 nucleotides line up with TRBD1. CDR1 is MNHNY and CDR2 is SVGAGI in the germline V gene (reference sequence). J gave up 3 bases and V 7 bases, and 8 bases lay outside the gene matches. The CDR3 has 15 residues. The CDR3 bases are TGTGCCAGCAAATCGACCGGGACAGGGGGCTACGAGCAGTACTTC. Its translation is CASKSTGTGGYEQYF.

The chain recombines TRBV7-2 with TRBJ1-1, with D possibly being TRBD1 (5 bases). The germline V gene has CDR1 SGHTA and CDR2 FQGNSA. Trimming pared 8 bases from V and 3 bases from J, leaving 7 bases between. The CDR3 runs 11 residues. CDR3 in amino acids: CASQGDTEAFF. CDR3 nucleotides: TGTGCCAGCCAGGGCGACACTGAAGCTTTCTTT. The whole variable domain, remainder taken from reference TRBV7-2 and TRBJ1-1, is GAGVSQSPSNKVTEKGKDVELRCDPISGHTALYWYRQSLGQGLEFLIYFQGNSAPDKSGLPSDRFSAERTGGSVSTLTIQRTQQEDSAVYLCASQGDTEAFFGQGTRLTVV.

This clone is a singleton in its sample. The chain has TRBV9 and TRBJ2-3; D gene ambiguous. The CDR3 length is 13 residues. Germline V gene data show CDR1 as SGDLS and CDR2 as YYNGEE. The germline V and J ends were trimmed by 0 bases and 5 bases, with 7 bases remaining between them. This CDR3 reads CASSVEPQDTQYF. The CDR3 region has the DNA TGTGCCAGCAGCGTAGAGCCCCAAGATACGCAGTATTTT.

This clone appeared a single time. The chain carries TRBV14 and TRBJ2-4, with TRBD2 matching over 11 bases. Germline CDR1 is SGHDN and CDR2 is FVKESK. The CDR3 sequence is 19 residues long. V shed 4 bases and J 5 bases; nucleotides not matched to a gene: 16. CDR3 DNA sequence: TGTGCCAGCAGCCCCGCGAAACTTAGCGGGAGGGCCTGGGAAAACATTCAGTACTTC. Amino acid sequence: CASSPAKLSGRAWENIQYF.

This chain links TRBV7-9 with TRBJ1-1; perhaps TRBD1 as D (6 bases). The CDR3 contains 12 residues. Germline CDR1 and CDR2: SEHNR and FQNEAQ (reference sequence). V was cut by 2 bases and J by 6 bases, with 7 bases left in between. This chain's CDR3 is CASSLRTAEAFF. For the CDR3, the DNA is TGTGCCAGCAGCTTACGGACAGCTGAAGCTTTCTTT.

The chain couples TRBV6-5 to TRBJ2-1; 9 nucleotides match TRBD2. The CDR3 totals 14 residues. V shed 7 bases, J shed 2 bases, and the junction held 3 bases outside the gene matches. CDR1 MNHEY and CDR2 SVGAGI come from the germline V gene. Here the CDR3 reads CASNLAGPYNEQFF. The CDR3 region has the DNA TGTGCCAGCAATCTAGCGGGGCCCTACAATGAGCAGTTCTTC.

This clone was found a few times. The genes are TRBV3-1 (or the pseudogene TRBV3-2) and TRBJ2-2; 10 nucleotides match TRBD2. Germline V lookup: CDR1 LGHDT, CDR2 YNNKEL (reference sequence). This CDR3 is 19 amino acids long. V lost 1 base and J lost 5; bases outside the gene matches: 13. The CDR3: CASSQVTQLAGRGTGELFF. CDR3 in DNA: TGTGCCAGCAGCCAAGTGACTCAACTAGCGGGACGAGGGACCGGGGAGCTGTTTTTT.

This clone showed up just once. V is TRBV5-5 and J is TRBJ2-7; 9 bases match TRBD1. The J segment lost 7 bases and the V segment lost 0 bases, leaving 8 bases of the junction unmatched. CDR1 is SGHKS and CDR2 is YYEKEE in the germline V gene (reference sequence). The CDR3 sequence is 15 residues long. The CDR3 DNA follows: TGTGCCAGCAGCTTGGTTTGGGACAGGGAGTGGGAGCAGTACTTC. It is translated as CASSLVWDREWEQYF.